This T cell receptor (beta chain) came from a study of Graves' ophthalmopathy and Graves' hyperthyroidism (dated 2018 in TCRdb). With respect to the entire study: Peripheral blood was collected before any treatment was given, at the time of initial diagnosis. The study used signatures of the TCR beta repertoire to tell Graves' ophthalmopathy apart from Graves' hyperthyroidism and to predict which patients would progress to ophthalmopathy. In total, 135 blood samples were TCR-sequenced: 40 to 45 ophthalmopathy, under 80 hyperthyroidism and approximately 17 hyperthyroidism-to-ophthalmopathy patients. A discovery set of 90 to 100 patients (43 ophthalmopathy, fewer than 60 stable hyperthyroidism) was enrolled to explore V-J signatures distinguishing ophthalmopathy from hyperthyroidism. The independent validation cohort included 18 to 20 hyperthyroidism patients plus 17 patients who later progressed from hyperthyroidism to ophthalmopathy. In more than five hyperthyroidism patients, the T-cell repertoires found in thyroid tissue were compared with those found in blood. Following sampling, methimazole starting at 30 mg daily was administered to hyperthyroidism patients, and high-dose intravenous methylprednisolone was administered to ophthalmopathy patients.

Ophthalmopathy patients were characterized by moderately to severely active disease, a Clinical Activity Score of at least 3, a NOSPECS grade of at least 4, and a disease duration under 3 months. Patients with other autoimmune diseases, uncontrolled infections, pregnancy or lactation were excluded from the study. Clinical symptoms, serum thyroxine, TRAb, thyroid ultrasound and orbital computed tomography formed the basis of the diagnosis. Using Ficoll-Paque density gradient centrifugation, PBMCs were isolated from over 8.5 ml of fresh peripheral blood. Trizol reagent was used to extract the total RNA, and its quality was then checked on an Agilent 2100 Bioanalyzer. For repertoire sequencing, TCR beta CDR3 regions were amplified from RNA transcripts. The first round was an RT-PCR using HTBI primers with the Qiagen OneStep RT-PCR kit, and this first round was followed by a second-round multiplex PCR, then size selection and purification. Libraries were sequenced on an Illumina HiSeq2000 using paired-end 100 bp reads. The authors' pipeline ran thus. SOAPnuke was used to process the reads, removing any read that contained adapters or uncalled bases, had a mean Phred below 15, or lacked an exact match to the constant primer or identifier. COPE v1.2.5 was used to merge the high-quality paired reads. Each unique nucleotide sequence was defined as a clonotype, and clonotypes were aligned to IMGT TRB V, D and J references with MiTCR v1.1. The analysis was limited to V-J combinations with a frequency above 0.0001, which together covered 99.2% of repertoires. A TCR clonal expansion and chaos score per V-J combination was defined as the ratio of F50 clonal expansion to chaos observed in the TCRdist matrix. Welch's t-statistics and random forest were used to narrow the features down to over ten V-J combinations, which were then fed into a naive Bayes classifier. The Morisita-Horn index was used to measure how similar the thyroid and blood repertoires were. TCRdb itself trimmed the public reads at Q25 with fastp, ran MiXCR and retained productive beta chains. Rows are unified per CDR3 protein, each entry keeping the most common DNA and genes. For this entry, the V and J calls and clone size follow TCRdb and not the study's own pipeline. The sample has 650,000 to 900,000 distinct CDR3 sequences on record, approximately 40% of them singletons. Jointly, the top ten make up 44% of the sample.

About this clonotype itself: Its antigen is still unknown. No base quality values were provided; no much bigger clone lies one nucleotide off.

Overall study outcomes, separate from this receptor: No statistical method was used to set the sample size in advance, and the investigators knew which group each participant was assigned to. In cross-validation, the 13-signature model distinguished ophthalmopathy from stable hyperthyroidism with about 90% sensitivity and roughly 81% specificity, and in the test set the corresponding values were around 80% and 75%. In validation, the model predicted ophthalmopathy progression with less than 71% sensitivity and approximately 72% specificity; some 13 predicted patients were CT-confirmed with GO in a median of about 7.1 months. Most expanded thyroid clonotypes with a frequency above 0.001 also appeared in blood, which suggests that blood repertoires may reflect the immune response in the thyroid.

The clonotype was recovered from an adult man with Graves' ophthalmopathy. The specimen sequenced was peripheral blood.

CDR3 loop: CASSYRIPSYGYTF. The sequenced DNA: TGTGCCAGCAGCTACAGGATCCCTAGCTATGGCTACACCTTC. The chain is made from TRBV9 and TRBJ1-2; TRBD1 could be the D gene, as 5 bases match. From cysteine to phenylalanine, the CDR3 is 14 amino acids long. The sequence is cut down to CDR3 DNA, 42 bases in frame from base 1. The germline V gene gives CDR1 as SGDLS and CDR2 as YYNGEE. A distance of 14 bases separates the germline ends of V and J, which lose 4 bases and 4 bases respectively.